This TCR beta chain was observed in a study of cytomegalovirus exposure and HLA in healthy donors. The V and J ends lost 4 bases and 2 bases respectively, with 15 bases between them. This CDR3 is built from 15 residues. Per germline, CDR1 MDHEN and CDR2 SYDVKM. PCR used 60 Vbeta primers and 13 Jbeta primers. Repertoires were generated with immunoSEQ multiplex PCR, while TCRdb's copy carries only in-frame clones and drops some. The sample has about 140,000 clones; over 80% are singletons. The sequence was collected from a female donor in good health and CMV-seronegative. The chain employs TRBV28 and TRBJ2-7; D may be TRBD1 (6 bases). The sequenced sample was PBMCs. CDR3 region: CASSSPLTGPYEQYF. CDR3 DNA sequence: TGTGCCAGCAGTTCCCCCCTGACAGGCCCCTACGAGCAGTACTTC.